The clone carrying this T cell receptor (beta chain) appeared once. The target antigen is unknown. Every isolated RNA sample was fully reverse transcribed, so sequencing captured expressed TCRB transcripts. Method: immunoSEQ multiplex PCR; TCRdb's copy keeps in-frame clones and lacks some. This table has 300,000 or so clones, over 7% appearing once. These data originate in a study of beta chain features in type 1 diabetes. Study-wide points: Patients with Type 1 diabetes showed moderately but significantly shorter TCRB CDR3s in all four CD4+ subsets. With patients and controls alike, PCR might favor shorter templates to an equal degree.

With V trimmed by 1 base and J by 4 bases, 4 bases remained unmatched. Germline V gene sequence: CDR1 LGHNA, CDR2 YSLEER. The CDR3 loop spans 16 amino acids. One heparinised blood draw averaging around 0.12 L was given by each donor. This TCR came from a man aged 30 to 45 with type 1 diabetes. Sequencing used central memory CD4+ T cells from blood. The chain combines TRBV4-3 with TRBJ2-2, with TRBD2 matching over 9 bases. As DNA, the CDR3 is TGCGCCAGCAGCCAAGGACTAGCGGTACTCACCGGGGAGCTGTTTTTT. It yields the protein CASSQGLAVLTGELFF.